This section outlines one T cell receptor beta chain sequence together with its context. No antigen is known for it. The source of the sample is a study of shared clonotypes between healthy human individuals. Study overall: Donor composition was a couple of women and a few men, aged 18 to 49. CD8 memory received one plate per donor, CD8 naive two, CD4 memory three and CD4 naive three.

General observations from the study: Generation of non-shared clonotypes was less probable than generation of clonotypes shared by all four donors.

Positively selected for CCR7, the CD45RO-negative cells used as naive CD8 cells excluded terminally differentiated effector memory CD45RA+ cells. Donation came from healthy HIV-negative adults that had no recent acute infections or vaccinations. Germline V lookup: CDR1 SGHNT, CDR2 YENEEA. This CDR3 has 16 amino acids. V was pared by 0 bases and J by 4 bases, with 7 bases of the junction left unmatched. Only in-frame clones appear in the TCRdb table, and some are missing; sequencing was by immunoSEQ multiplex PCR. The profile shows approximately 2,000,000 clones, roughly 95% of them singletons. Sequenced: naive CD8+ T cells from PBMCs. The source of this sequence is a man aged 18 to 30 in good health. Some clones in this sample may be carry-over from other donors' samples. The genes are TRBV11-3 and TRBJ1-2, with 8 bases identical to TRBD1. CDR3 region: CASSLEDRAWSYGYTF. In DNA, the CDR3 is TGTGCCAGCAGCTTAGAGGACAGGGCTTGGAGCTATGGCTACACCTTC.